These 3 T cell receptor beta chains were all obtained from the same sample, sequenced in a study of Tregs in tolerant kidney transplant recipients. Clones were read by immunoSEQ multiplex PCR, and TCRdb kept only the in-frame ones, dropping some. This sample's table reports approximately 30,000 clones. The source was CD8+ T cells from blood, collected before the transplant. The receptors were gathered from a human donor who received a combined kidney and bone marrow transplant.

About this clone: The read halts 3 residues ahead of the CDR3 end, with the missing end drawn from the germline J gene. The chain couples TRBV7-9 to TRBJ2-1, with TRBD1 matching 8 bases. Germline lookup yields CDR1 SEHNR and CDR2 FQNEAQ (reference sequence). There are 15 residues in the CDR3. Unmatched junction bases numbered 3, after V lost 1 base and J lost 4 bases. The CDR3 spells CASSLEQGVYNEQFF. Incomplete CDR3 DNA: TGTGCCAGCAGCTTAGAACAGGGGGTGTACAATGAG.

Note on this clone: The CDR3 end lies 3 residues beyond the end of the read and is filled in from the germline J gene. This rearrangement joins TRBV29-1 to TRBJ2-7; 14 bases map to TRBD2. CDR1 and CDR2 (germline): SQVTM, ANQGSEA. The junction had 10 bases not matched to a gene; V was cut back by 6 bases and J by 6 bases. The CDR3 covers 15 residues. CDR3 in amino acids: CSVLGLAGVPGEQYF. The part of the CDR3 DNA that was read is TGCAGCGTCCTGGGACTAGCGGGAGTACCTGGCGAG.

A word on this clone: The observed sequence ends 3 residues before the CDR3 terminus, with the missing tail filled in from the germline J gene. This chain uses TRBV6-1 with TRBJ2-3, with 7 bases fitting TRBD1. J was trimmed by 3 bases and V by 4 bases; bases with no gene match: 7. The germline V gene encodes CDR1 MNHNS and CDR2 SASEGT. The CDR3 runs to 15 residues. CDR3 bases read: TGTGCCAGCAGTGTATCAGGGGGTTCGACAGATACG. Translating gives CASSVSGGSTDT. The full CDR3 is CASSVSGGSTDTQYF.